Listed below are T cell receptor beta chains from one sample, sequenced in a study of CD8 T cells in Susac syndrome. TCRdb passed the immunoSEQ multiplex PCR reads through MiXCR, listing each CDR3 protein once. Of over 350,000 distinct CDR3 sequences listed, more than 80% are singletons. The sample comprised CD8+ T cells from PBMCs. These receptors were obtained from a human donor with multiple sclerosis. Each CDR3 is given with its conserved first and last residue. Fields, in order: clone size, D gene, J gene, V gene, CDR3 DNA, CDR3 protein. A D gene is named only where the DNA matches it firmly. Rows give clone size only sometimes, using once, few, many, or a class for an expanded clone.

size: NA
D: TRBD2
J: TRBJ2-3
V: TRBV12-3/TRBV12-4
DNA: TGTGCCAGCAGCCCCTACCTAGCGGAACAAAGCACAGATACGCAGTATTTT
CDR3: CASSPYLAEQSTDTQYF

size: NA
D: NA
J: TRBJ2-7
V: TRBV10-2
DNA: TGCGCCAGCAGTGAACACGGTCGGTACGAGCAGTACTTC
CDR3: CASSEHGRYEQYF

size: NA
D: TRBD2
J: TRBJ2-1
V: TRBV6-4
DNA: TGTGCCAGCAGCCGGAGTAGCGGGGGAGGGAATGAGCAGTTCTTC
CDR3: CASSRSSGGGNEQFF

size: NA
D: NA
J: TRBJ2-3
V: TRBV27
DNA: TGTGCCAGCAGCTCCTTAGGGCCAGATACGCAGTATTTT
CDR3: CASSSLGPDTQYF

size: NA
D: TRBD1
J: TRBJ2-5
V: TRBV5-5
DNA: TGTGCCAGCAGCTTTCCAGGGGGCTGGGAGACCCAGTACTTC
CDR3: CASSFPGGWETQYF

size: NA
D: TRBD1
J: TRBJ2-7
V: TRBV3-1
DNA: TGTGCCAGCAGCCAAGGGGACAGGGCCCCCTACGAGCAGTACTTC
CDR3: CASSQGDRAPYEQYF

size: NA
D: TRBD1
J: TRBJ1-1
V: TRBV4-2
DNA: TGTGCCAGTTCGACAGGGATCGCTGAAGCTTTCTTT
CDR3: CASSTGIAEAFF

size: NA
D: TRBD1
J: TRBJ2-7
V: TRBV6-5
DNA: TGTGCCAGCAGTTACTCGAAAGAGGACAGGGGTTCCTACGAGCAGTACTTC
CDR3: CASSYSKEDRGSYEQYF

size: once
D: NA
J: TRBJ1-1
V: TRBV3-1
DNA: TGTGCCAGCAGCCAAGAAGACCCCCACCTTCTGAACACTGAAGCTTTCTTT
CDR3: CASSQEDPHLLNTEAFF

size: NA
D: NA
J: TRBJ1-5
V: TRBV11-2
DNA: TGTGCCAGCAGCCCTTGGGTTGGGGCAGAAGGTCAGCCCCAGCATTTT
CDR3: CASSPWVGAEGQPQHF

size: NA
D: NA
J: TRBJ2-5
V: TRBV4-1
DNA: TGCGCCAGCAGCCAAGTGTGGGGGCAAGAGACCCAGTACTTC
CDR3: CASSQVWGQETQYF

size: NA
D: NA
J: TRBJ2-7
V: TRBV5-8
DNA: TGTGCCAGCAGCCCGAGGGACGGCCGGGGAATCTCCTACGAGCAGTACTTC
CDR3: CASSPRDGRGISYEQYF

size: NA
D: NA
J: TRBJ1-5
V: TRBV27
DNA: TGTGCCAGCAGTCCCATAGGTAGCAATCAGCCCCAGCATTTT
CDR3: CASSPIGSNQPQHF

size: NA
D: TRBD1
J: TRBJ2-3
V: TRBV20-1
DNA: TGCAGTGCTAGATTTGGGACAGGGGCATTATTGGGCACAGATACGCAGTATTTT
CDR3: CSARFGTGALLGTDTQYF

size: NA
D: NA
J: TRBJ2-5
V: TRBV30
DNA: TGTGCCTGGACTGGATCGACAGACCAAGAGACCCAGTACTTC
CDR3: CAWTGSTDQETQYF

size: NA
D: NA
J: TRBJ2-7
V: TRBV7-9
DNA: TGTGCCAGCAGCTTAGGTCCGGACGTTCCGTACTTC
CDR3: CASSLGPDVPYF

size: NA
D: NA
J: TRBJ1-1
V: TRBV14
DNA: TGTGCCAGCAGCCAAGATCGGAGGCTAGGGAACACTGAAGCTTTCTTT
CDR3: CASSQDRRLGNTEAFF

size: NA
D: NA
J: TRBJ2-7
V: TRBV10-3
DNA: TGTGCCATCAGTGAGTCGGTGGGCAGTTACGAGCAGTACTTC
CDR3: CAISESVGSYEQYF

size: NA
D: NA
J: TRBJ2-3
V: TRBV11-2
DNA: TGTGCCAGCAGCTTAGAGGGGGCAGACACAGATACGCAGTATTTT
CDR3: CASSLEGADTDTQYF

size: NA
D: NA
J: TRBJ2-7
V: TRBV7-2
DNA: TGTGCCAGCAGCTTATACAGGGACGCCTACGAGCAGTACTTC
CDR3: CASSLYRDAYEQYF

size: NA
D: NA
J: TRBJ2-7
V: TRBV5-1
DNA: TGCGCCAGCAGGACTACCCTAGGCAGTTACGAGCAGTACTTC
CDR3: CASRTTLGSYEQYF

size: NA
D: TRBD2
J: TRBJ2-5
V: TRBV3-1
DNA: TGTGCCAGCAGCCAAGCTAGTCCAGCGGGGGCTCAAGAGACCCAGTACTTC
CDR3: CASSQASPAGAQETQYF

size: NA
D: NA
J: TRBJ1-5
V: TRBV6-5
DNA: TGTGCCAGCAGTTACCGGGGAGATGGCAATCAGCCCCAGCATTTT
CDR3: CASSYRGDGNQPQHF

size: NA
D: NA
J: TRBJ2-3
V: TRBV12-3/TRBV12-4
DNA: TGTGCCAGCAGTTTATGGCTAGCAACAGATACGCAGTATTTT
CDR3: CASSLWLATDTQYF

size: NA
D: TRBD1
J: TRBJ2-7
V: TRBV5-1
DNA: TGCGCCAGCAGCTTGGGACAGGGGTATCACGAGCAGTACTTC
CDR3: CASSLGQGYHEQYF

size: NA
D: NA
J: TRBJ2-5
V: TRBV28
DNA: TGTGCCAGCAGCCTCCGAAAGTTAGAGACCCAGTACTTC
CDR3: CASSLRKLETQYF

size: NA
D: NA
J: TRBJ1-2
V: TRBV6-5
DNA: TGTGCCAGCAGTTACCCTCAGGGGCAGAGGGGCTACACCTTC
CDR3: CASSYPQGQRGYTF

size: NA
D: NA
J: TRBJ1-2
V: TRBV4-1
DNA: TGCGCCAGCAGCCAAGAGTTCGGGGGCGATGGCTATGGCTACACCTTC
CDR3: CASSQEFGGDGYGYTF

size: NA
D: TRBD2
J: TRBJ2-2
V: TRBV28
DNA: TGTGCCAGCAGTTTGGGAGGGTCCTACACCGGGGAGCTGTTTTTT
CDR3: CASSLGGSYTGELFF